These T cell receptor beta chains were read from a single sample in a study of cytomegalovirus exposure and HLA in healthy donors. Assay used: immunoSEQ multiplex PCR; TCRdb lists only in-frame clones, some missing. The profile shows 90,000 to 130,000 clones, approximately 80% of them singletons. Material for sequencing was PBMCs. The source of these receptors is a woman in her 30s in good health and CMV-seronegative. The CDR3 runs from the conserved cysteine through the conserved F or W. D genes are given only for firm matches. A row's size may be missing; if present it is once, few, many or a size class.

J,V,D,size,DNA,CDR3
TRBJ1-1,TRBV5-1,-,-,TGCGCCAGCAGCCCCGGTGACACTGAAGCTTTCTTT,CASSPGDTEAFF
TRBJ1-1,TRBV2,-,-,TGTGCCAGCAGTGACGTTGAGGGCCGGCGAACTGAAGCTTTCTTT,CASSDVEGRRTEAFF
TRBJ2-6,TRBV30,-,-,TGTGCCTGGAGTGTATTGGTAGCTGGGGCCAACGTCCTGACTTTC,CAWSVLVAGANVLTF
TRBJ2-1,TRBV11-2,TRBD1,-,TGTGCCAGCAGCTTTGTGCGGGACAGGGTCGGTAATGAGCAGTTCTTC,CASSFVRDRVGNEQFF
TRBJ2-2,TRBV4-2,TRBD2,-,TGTGCCAGCAGCCAGACCCGGGGCCCAACTAGCGGGAGGCTGGATACCGGGGAGCTGTTTTTT,CASSQTRGPTSGRLDTGELFF
TRBJ2-7,TRBV5-8,-,-,TGTGCCAGCAGCTCCCAACCGGGACTTTCCCTACAGCAGTACTTC,CASSSQPGLSLQQYF
TRBJ2-3,TRBV30,-,-,TGTGCCTGGAGTGGTGCGGATACGCAGTATTTT,CAWSGADTQYF
TRBJ1-4,TRBV6-5,-,-,TGTGCCAGCAGCTTACAGGGTTTGCCTGAAAAACTGTTTTTT,CASSLQGLPEKLFF
TRBJ1-5,TRBV6-1,-,few,TGTGCCAGCAGTGAGGCGGTTACGAGCAATCAGCCCCAGCATTTT,CASSEAVTSNQPQHF
TRBJ2-2,TRBV9,TRBD1,once,TGTGCCAGCAGCGTAGCTGCCCAGGGGGATTCGGCTTACACCGGGGAGCTGTTTTTT,CASSVAAQGDSAYTGELFF
TRBJ2-5,TRBV7-2,TRBD2,-,TGTGCCAGCAGCTTGGGGCTAGCGGGGGGTCAAGAGACCCAGTACTTC,CASSLGLAGGQETQYF
TRBJ2-7,TRBV19,-,few,TGTGCCAGTAGTCTCCAGACTAGGGGCTACGAGCAGTACTTC,CASSLQTRGYEQYF
TRBJ2-1,TRBV19,TRBD2,-,TGTGCCAGTAGTACCGGGACTAGCGGGTACCCTCTGTCCTACAATGAGCAGTTCTTC,CASSTGTSGYPLSYNEQFF
TRBJ2-5,TRBV11-2,-,-,TGTGCCAGCAGCTTCCCTCGAGAGACCCAGTACTTC,CASSFPRETQYF
TRBJ1-4,TRBV19,-,-,TGTGCCACCCTGACAGGTGGCGAAAAACTGTTTTTT,CATLTGGEKLFF
TRBJ2-2,TRBV5-1,-,-,TGCGCCAGCAGCCTGGGACAGAACACCGGGGAGCTGTTTTTT,CASSLGQNTGELFF
TRBJ1-1,TRBV11-3,TRBD1,few,TGTGCCAGCAGCGGAGGCAGGGGGCTTATGAACACTGAAGCTTTCTTT,CASSGGRGLMNTEAFF
TRBJ1-2,TRBV5-6,TRBD1,-,TGTGCCAGCAGCTTGGACAGGGGACCCATCTATGGCTACACCTTC,CASSLDRGPIYGYTF
TRBJ2-2,TRBV5-1,TRBD2,-,TGCGCCAGCAGCGAGGGACTAGTCTCCGGGGAGCTGTTTTTT,CASSEGLVSGELFF
TRBJ1-1,TRBV27,TRBD1,-,TGTGCCAGCAGTTCTGACAGGGGCGCGAACACTGAAGCTTTCTTT,CASSSDRGANTEAFF
TRBJ1-5,TRBV6-5,TRBD1,-,TGTGCCAGCAGGGACGCGACAGGGGGTGAACAGCCCCAGCATTTT,CASRDATGGEQPQHF
TRBJ2-2,TRBV27,-,-,TGTGCCAGCAGTATCCGGGTTTGGACCGGGGAGCTGTTTTTT,CASSIRVWTGELFF
TRBJ2-7,TRBV5-1,-,-,TGCGCCAGCAGGGGCGGGGACCGATACGAGCAGTACTTC,CASRGGDRYEQYF
TRBJ1-1,TRBV18,TRBD1,-,TGTGCCAGCTCACCACGGACAGGGGAAGGAGCTTTCTTT,CASSPRTGEGAFF
TRBJ1-1,TRBV2,-,-,TGTGCCAGCAGCCTAGGGGTCCCTGAAGCTTTCTTT,CASSLGVPEAFF
TRBJ1-1,TRBV6-5,TRBD1,-,TGTGCCAGCAGGGGACAGGGATCATTTGCTGAAGCTTTCTTT,CASRGQGSFAEAFF
TRBJ1-5,TRBV2,-,-,TGTGCCAGCAGTGAAAGGGGTAGGCAGCCCCAGCATTTT,CASSERGRQPQHF
TRBJ1-5,TRBV5-6,-,-,TGTGCCAGCAGCTCGAACAGGAATCAGCCCCAGCATTTT,CASSSNRNQPQHF
TRBJ1-2,TRBV30,TRBD1,-,TGTGCCTGGGAGAAAGGGACAGGGACCTACACCTTC,CAWEKGTGTYTF
TRBJ1-5,TRBV5-5,-,-,TGTGCCAGCAGCTCGTCGACAGCTAATCAGCCCCAGCATTTT,CASSSSTANQPQHF
TRBJ1-1,TRBV6-1,TRBD1,-,TGTGCCAGCCAGTCCCGGGACAGGAATGAAGCTTTCTTT,CASQSRDRNEAFF
TRBJ1-2,TRBV30,-,once,TGTGCCTGGAGTGGGGCAGGGCGCGATGGCTACACCTTC,CAWSGAGRDGYTF
TRBJ1-2,TRBV5-4,-,few,TGTGCCAGCAGCTTGGAGGCTGAGGATGGCTACACCTTC,CASSLEAEDGYTF
TRBJ1-4,TRBV9,-,-,TGTGCCAGCAGCCAAGGACAGACTAATGAAAAACTGTTTTTT,CASSQGQTNEKLFF
TRBJ2-5,TRBV14,TRBD2,-,TGTGCCAGCAGCCCTGGGACTAGCGGCTTAGAGACCCAGTACTTC,CASSPGTSGLETQYF
TRBJ1-4,TRBV9,TRBD1,-,TGTGCCAGCAGCGTAGGGACAGGTGCAACTAATGAAAAACTGTTTTTT,CASSVGTGATNEKLFF
TRBJ2-7,TRBV27,-,once,TGTGCCAGCAGGAAACTACCCACCTACGAGCAGTACTTC,CASRKLPTYEQYF
TRBJ1-1,TRBV9,-,once,TGTGCCAGCAGCGTAGCTTCCTTGGGATTGGACATTCCCCCTGAAGCTTTCTTT,CASSVASLGLDIPPEAFF
TRBJ1-5,TRBV19,TRBD1,-,TGTGCCAGCACGACAGGGGATAATCAGCCCCAGCATTTT,CASTTGDNQPQHF
TRBJ1-3,TRBV18,TRBD1,-,TGTGCCAGCTCACCGAGATTTGGGGACAGGGGGAGCTCTGGAAACACCATATATTTT,CASSPRFGDRGSSGNTIYF
TRBJ1-1,TRBV2,-,few,TGTGCCAGCAGTGTTGCGGGGGGCGAAGTAAGGGGAACTGAAGCTTTCTTT,CASSVAGGEVRGTEAFF
TRBJ2-6,TRBV15,-,-,TGTGCCACCAGCAATCGCAGCTCTGGGGCCAACGTCCTGACTTTC,CATSNRSSGANVLTF
TRBJ1-4,TRBV7-6,TRBD1,-,TGTGCCAGCAGCCTATACAGGGGTGCGGCTAATGAAAAACTGTTTTTT,CASSLYRGAANEKLFF
TRBJ1-5,TRBV30,TRBD1,-,TGTGCCTGGAGTGTCCCGGGACAGGGATCGCAGACGGCCCAGCATTTT,CAWSVPGQGSQTAQHF
TRBJ1-3,TRBV5-6,-,-,TGTGCCAGCAGCCGCAGGGGCAAGGGGGACACCATATATTTT,CASSRRGKGDTIYF
TRBJ2-7,TRBV28,-,-,TGTGCCAGCACCGGACAGTTCTACGAGCAGTACTTC,CASTGQFYEQYF
TRBJ1-6,TRBV30,-,-,TGTGCCTGGAGGCGCTGGACAGATGAGTATTCACCCCTCCACTTT,CAWRRWTDEYSPLHF
TRBJ2-2,TRBV5-8,-,few,TGTGCCAGCAGCTTGCGTCCCTCTCAGGCCCCCACCGGGGAGCTGTTTTTT,CASSLRPSQAPTGELFF
TRBJ1-1,TRBV7-9,-,-,TGTGCCAGCAGCTTGGCCCGACAGGCGTATTCTGAAGCTTTCTTT,CASSLARQAYSEAFF
TRBJ1-2,TRBV2,-,-,TGTGCCACCAGTACCCAGGGAATCTATGGCTACACCTTC,CATSTQGIYGYTF
TRBJ2-7,TRBV5-1,TRBD1,-,TGCGCCAGCAGCATTGGGGTAACGGGACAGGGGATTTACGAGCAGTACTTC,CASSIGVTGQGIYEQYF
TRBJ1-1,TRBV6-5,-,-,TGTGCCAGCAGTTACTTGGGGCCGAGCACTGAAGCTTTCTTT,CASSYLGPSTEAFF
TRBJ1-5,TRBV4-3,-,-,TGCGCCAGCAGCCAAGAACAGGTCCGTCAGCCCCAGCATTTT,CASSQEQVRQPQHF